The next 22 T cell receptor beta chains were all read from a single sample in a study of human T cells and chemical hapten exposure. Total RNA extraction was carried out from unfractionated whole blood. TCRdb reanalysed the 5' RACE reads using MiXCR and keeps one entry per CDR3 protein. The sample lists about 140,000 distinct CDR3 sequences, 4.1% occurring once. These TCRs come from a female donor in good health.

This clonotype was recorded at least ten times. The V and J genes are TRBV19 and TRBJ1-6, with 7 nucleotides matching TRBD1. The V gene end was trimmed by 5 bases and the J gene end by 9 bases; junction bases not matched to a gene: 4. CDR1 and CDR2 (germline): LNHDA, SQIVND (reference sequence). The CDR3 is made up of 13 amino acids. The CDR3 loop is CASSANRGSPLHF. The CDR3 bases are TGTGCCAGTAGTGCAAACAGGGGTTCACCCCTCCACTTT.

The table lists this clonotype with many counts. J is TRBJ2-3 and V is TRBV29-1; perhaps TRBD2 as D (5 bases). The germline V gene has CDR1 SQVTM and CDR2 ANQGSEA. Trimming left V 6 bases short and J 8 bases short, with 24 bases between. CDR3 length: 15 residues. The CDR3 nucleotides are TGCAGCGTCGCAAAACGAGGACCTGCTCGGGGTACGCAGTATTTT. Translated: CSVAKRGPARGTQYF.

Many counts were recorded for this clonotype. V and J are TRBV20-1 and TRBJ1-5, with 9 bases that match TRBD1. The trim removed 3 bases at V and 7 bases at J, leaving 7 bases unmatched. This CDR3 region has 14 residues. Germline CDR1 reads DFQATT; CDR2 reads SNEGSKA (reference sequence). The CDR3 spells CSARGQGWKQPQHF. In DNA form, the CDR3 reads TGCAGTGCTAGGGGACAGGGTTGGAAACAGCCCCAGCATTTT.

This clonotype showed up many times. The J gene is TRBJ1-1, the V gene TRBV29-1; no reliable D call. Per the germline V gene, CDR1 is SQVTM and CDR2 is ANQGSEA. Trimming took off 7 bases at V and 4 bases at J, with 7 bases between the two ends. The CDR3 has 10 amino acids. The CDR3, as DNA: TGCAGCGCGATACTCACTGAAGCTTTCTTT. Protein sequence: CSAILTEAFF.

This clonotype has ten or more counts. The chain has TRBV20-1 and TRBJ1-1; D is possibly TRBD1 (6 bases). The germline gives CDR1 DFQATT, CDR2 SNEGSKA (reference sequence). The CDR3 extends over 13 amino acids. Trimming cost V 5 bases and J 2 bases, with 12 bases left between them. CDR3 coding DNA: TGCAGTGCTCCAAGACAGGTTAACACTGAAGCTTTCTTT. This sequence encodes CSAPRQVNTEAFF.

The chain joins TRBV20-1 to TRBJ2-4, with 8 positions matching TRBD1. Looked up from germline, CDR1 is DFQATT and CDR2 is SNEGSKA (reference sequence). The ends lost 4 bases at V and 3 bases at J; junction bases unmatched: 5. The CDR3 length is 14 residues. This chain's CDR3 is CSANPGTGKNIQYF. The CDR3 coding sequence is TGCAGTGCTAATCCCGGGACAGGCAAAAACATTCAGTACTTC.

This clonotype occurred a few times. Given a much more abundant clone one base away, this may be a read error. The gene calls are TRBV29-1 and TRBJ1-2; TRBD1 might be the D (6 bases). From germline, CDR1 is SQVTM and CDR2 ANQGSEA. Trimming cost V 6 bases and J 6 bases, with 14 bases left between them. The length of the CDR3 is 12 residues. The CDR3 spells CSVSDSDDGYTF. The DNA for the CDR3 is TGCAGCGTATCGGACAGTGACGATGGCTACACCTTC.

The chain employs TRBV19 and TRBJ1-1, with D possibly matching TRBD1 (6 bases). The CDR3 loop spans 15 amino acids. Looked up from germline, CDR1 is LNHDA and CDR2 is SQIVND (reference sequence). The V and J ends lost 5 bases and 0 bases respectively, with 13 bases between them. The CDR3, as DNA: TGTGCCAGTAGTGAAGGGGGGTTCATGAACACTGAAGCTTTCTTT. This translates into CASSEGGFMNTEAFF.

This clonotype showed up many times. This chain connects TRBV11-2 to TRBJ1-5; a possible D gene is TRBD1 (5 bases). This CDR3 spans 14 amino acids. Per germline, CDR1 SGHAT and CDR2 FQNNGV. Deletions cut 0 bases from V and 5 bases from J, with 8 bases between. In nucleotides, the CDR3 is TGTGCCAGCAGCTTAGAGGGGACGGATCAGCCCCAGCATTTT. Translation gives CASSLEGTDQPQHF. The whole variable domain, remainder taken from reference TRBV11-2 and TRBJ1-5, is EAGVAQSPRYKIIEKRQSVAFWCNPISGHATLYWYQQILGQGPKLLIQFQNNGVVDDSQLPKDRFSAERLKGVDSTLKIQPAKLEDSAVYLCASSLEGTDQPQHFGDGTRLSIL.

This clonotype appeared many times. V gene TRBV3-1 combines with J gene TRBJ1-2, with D unclear. CDR1 and CDR2 (germline): LGHDT, YNNKEL (reference sequence). The CDR3 runs to 14 residues. Trimming took off 2 bases at V and 8 bases at J, with 15 bases between the two ends. The CDR3 loop is CASSQNTKRGGYTF. CDR3 nucleotide sequence: TGTGCCAGCAGCCAAAACACGAAGAGAGGGGGCTACACCTTC.

V is TRBV10-3 and J is TRBJ1-3; D remains unclear. The CDR3 consists of 12 residues. The V and J ends lost 4 bases and 8 bases respectively, with 9 bases between them. Germline values: CDR1 ENHRY, CDR2 SYGVKD. The CDR3 here is CAISGSADTIYF. The CDR3 bases are TGTGCCATCAGTGGTTCTGCGGACACCATATATTTT.

In this sample, this clonotype turned up many times. The rearrangement joins TRBV5-5 to TRBJ1-6; D remains unclear. The germline gives CDR1 SGHKS, CDR2 YYEKEE (reference sequence). This CDR3 is built from 15 residues. V dropped 0 bases and J dropped 5 bases, with 9 bases sitting between them. In DNA form, the CDR3 reads TGTGCCAGCAGCTTGGTAATGATAGATAATTCACCCCTCCACTTT. This encodes CASSLVMIDNSPLHF.

This clonotype was recorded many times. The chain joins TRBV6-2 or TRBV6-3 to TRBJ2-1, with a weak D call TRBD1 (6 bases). V was trimmed by 4 bases and J by 7 bases, leaving 17 bases between them. CDR3 size: 15 residues. CDR1 MNHEY and CDR2 SVGEGT come from the germline V gene. CDR3 protein: CASSFTIGGINEQFF. The CDR3 coding sequence is TGTGCCAGCAGTTTCACGATAGGGGGAATTAATGAGCAGTTCTTC.

This clonotype was counted ten times or more. The rearrangement links TRBV7-3 to TRBJ2-5, with D perhaps being TRBD1 or TRBD2 (6 bases each). The V end was cut by 1 base, the J end by 4 bases, with 7 bases between. Germline CDR1 is SGHTA and CDR2 is FQGTGA. The CDR3 loop spans 13 amino acids. The DNA for the CDR3 is TGTGCCAGCAGCTTAAAGGGGGGAGAGACCCAGTACTTC. This encodes CASSLKGGETQYF.

This clonotype was observed many times. The J gene is TRBJ1-2, the V gene TRBV6-5; 10 positions agree with TRBD1. This CDR3 is 15 amino acids long. The V segment lost 0 bases and the J segment 6 bases; nucleotides outside the gene matches: 4. CDR1 is MNHEY and CDR2 is SVGAGI in the germline V gene. As DNA, the CDR3 is TGTGCCAGCAGTTACTCCCTTGGGACAGGGGATGGCTACACCTTC. Translated, it gives CASSYSLGTGDGYTF.

This clonotype was detected only a few times. The chain uses TRBV7-9 and TRBJ1-4; TRBD1 agrees at 7 bases. Trimming at V came to 5 bases and at J to 4 bases, leaving 7 bases not matched to a gene. The germline V gene encodes CDR1 SEHNR and CDR2 FQNEAQ (reference sequence). This CDR3 region has 15 residues. Here the CDR3 DNA reads TGTGCCAGCAGCACTCCGGGACAGAGTAATGAAAAACTGTTTTTT. Its protein product is CASSTPGQSNEKLFF.

This clonotype came up many times. This chain uses TRBV27 with TRBJ2-3; D not certain. There are 13 residues in the CDR3. Between the trimmed V and J ends, which lost 3 bases and 2 bases, there was a span of 6 bases. Germline CDR1 MNHEY, CDR2 SMNVEV (reference sequence). This chain's CDR3 is CASSFVSTDTQYF. The CDR3 bases are TGTGCCAGCAGTTTCGTCTCCACAGATACGCAGTATTTT.

This clonotype was counted at least ten times. The chain has TRBV10-3 and TRBJ2-3, with D maybe TRBD2 (6 bases). In germline, CDR1 is ENHRY, CDR2 SYGVKD. V lost 0 bases, J lost 6 bases, and 16 bases lay in between. The CDR3 is 16 amino acids. Here the CDR3 reads CAISESRDRRRDTQYF. The CDR3 DNA reads as TGTGCCATCAGTGAGTCGCGGGACCGCCGGCGTGATACGCAGTATTTT.

This clonotype was counted ten times or more. The chain has TRBV24-1 and TRBJ1-5; D remains ambiguous. Germline assignment: CDR1 KGHDR and CDR2 SFDVKD. CDR3 length: 12 amino acids. Trimming removed 2 bases at V and 3 bases at J, with 1 base between. The CDR3 DNA sequence: TGTGCCACCAGTGATTCCAATCAGCCCCAGCATTTT. Protein: CATSDSNQPQHF.

The chain recombines TRBV28 with TRBJ1-2, with a possible D match to TRBD1 (6 bases). Germline V lookup: CDR1 MDHEN, CDR2 SYDVKM. The CDR3 has 14 amino acids. The ends were cut back, 4 bases at V and 4 bases at J, with 13 bases in the middle. This chain's CDR3 is CASSSLDRSYGYTF. CDR3 in DNA: TGTGCCAGCAGTTCTCTAGACAGGTCCTATGGCTACACCTTC.

This clonotype was counted at least ten times. The CDR3 loop reads CSASRDRNTEAFF. DNA for the CDR3: TGCAGTGCTAGTCGGGACAGGAACACTGAAGCTTTCTTT. The chain uses TRBV20-1 and TRBJ1-1; 7 bases line up with TRBD1. J gave up 1 base and V 3 bases, and 2 bases lay outside the gene matches. The CDR3 extends over 13 amino acids. Germline V CDR1 and CDR2: DFQATT, SNEGSKA (reference sequence).

This clonotype has just a few counts. The chain couples TRBV7-2 to TRBJ2-5; D remains unclear. The V gene's germline CDR1 is SGHTA and CDR2 FQGNSA. V was clipped by 3 bases and J by 5 bases, with 10 bases between them. The CDR3 is made up of 13 amino acids. DNA of the CDR3: TGTGCCAGCAGCTTTTCCAGCGTGGAGACCCAGTACTTC. Translated: CASSFSSVETQYF.